This is a list of T cell receptor beta chains from one sample in a study of blood T cell repertoires in COVID-19. Generated by immunoSEQ multiplex PCR, the TCRdb table keeps only in-frame clones and is missing some. The sample lists some 150,000 clones; about 82% were seen once. Sequenced input: peripheral blood. Receptor source: a woman aged 80 or older with active or convalescent COVID-19. CDR3s include the opening cysteine and the closing phenylalanine or tryptophan. Each record gives: clone size, V gene, D gene, J gene, CDR3 protein, CDR3 DNA. A D gene is named only where the DNA matches it firmly. The listing skips clone size in some rows; elsewhere it reads once, few, many or a size class.

-	TRBV27	TRBD1	TRBJ1-5	CASSFDRAQPQHF	TGTGCCAGCAGTTTTGACAGGGCTCAGCCCCAGCATTTT
-	TRBV5-6	-	TRBJ2-3	CASSLYQGPSTDTQYF	TGTGCCAGCAGCTTGTATCAGGGGCCGAGCACAGATACGCAGTATTTT
few	TRBV7-9	TRBD2	TRBJ2-5	CASSFGEGIQETQYF	TGTGCCAGCAGCTTCGGGGAGGGAATCCAAGAGACCCAGTACTTC
-	TRBV5-1	TRBD1	TRBJ2-1	CASRPGQGVDEQFF	TGCGCCAGCAGACCGGGACAGGGTGTAGATGAGCAGTTCTTC
-	TRBV23-1	TRBD1	TRBJ1-5	CASSQPLGTGEEYGNQPQHF	TGCGCCAGCAGTCAACCTCTAGGGACAGGGGAAGAGTATGGCAATCAGCCCCAGCATTTT
-	TRBV2	TRBD1	TRBJ1-5	CASTDRGLSNQPQHF	TGTGCCAGCACAGACAGGGGACTTAGCAATCAGCCCCAGCATTTT
once	TRBV10-3	-	TRBJ2-1	CAINNGQGALNEQFF	TGTGCCATCAACAACGGTCAGGGTGCCCTCAATGAGCAGTTCTTC
few	TRBV7-9	-	TRBJ1-1	CASSEQGYYTEAFF	TGTGCCAGCAGCGAACAGGGTTATTACACTGAAGCTTTCTTT
once	TRBV7-6	TRBD2	TRBJ2-2	CASSLAGGYTGELFF	TGTGCCAGCAGCTTAGCGGGGGGGTACACCGGGGAGCTGTTTTTT
-	TRBV6-1	-	TRBJ2-3	CASSDQGTDTQYF	TGTGCCAGCAGTGACCAGGGGACAGATACGCAGTATTTT
-	TRBV6-2/TRBV6-3	-	TRBJ1-5	CASSQGLDNQPQHF	TGTGCCAGCAGCCAGGGACTCGACAATCAGCCCCAGCATTTT
few	TRBV27	TRBD2	TRBJ2-7	CASSLVLAGANEQYF	TGTGCCAGCAGTTTAGTCCTAGCGGGGGCGAACGAGCAGTACTTC
few	TRBV7-2	-	TRBJ2-7	CASSSQGSSSYEQYF	TGTGCCAGCAGCTCCCAGGGTTCTTCGTCTTACGAGCAGTACTTC
once	TRBV2	-	TRBJ1-2	CASSPARGPNYGYTF	TGTGCCAGCAGTCCAGCCAGGGGACCTAACTATGGCTACACCTTC
-	TRBV6-5	TRBD1	TRBJ2-7	CASSYNGQGPYEQYF	TGTGCCAGCAGTTACAACGGACAGGGCCCCTACGAGCAGTACTTC
-	TRBV6-2/TRBV6-3	-	TRBJ1-5	CASSYRHGGYSNQPQHF	TGTGCCAGCAGTTACCGCCACGGGGGATATAGCAATCAGCCCCAGCATTTT
-	TRBV7-6	-	TRBJ2-5	CASSLGQKTQETQYF	TGTGCCAGCAGCTTAGGACAGAAAACCCAAGAGACCCAGTACTTC
-	TRBV6-5	-	TRBJ2-1	CASSYRTSSYNEQFF	TGTGCCAGCAGTTACCGGACAAGCTCCTACAATGAGCAGTTCTTC
-	TRBV19	TRBD1	TRBJ1-2	CASSNPGQGNGYTF	TGTGCCAGTAGTAACCCCGGACAGGGGAATGGCTACACCTTC
-	TRBV19	TRBD1	TRBJ1-5	CASTRTGGNQPQHF	TGTGCCAGTACCAGGACAGGGGGCAATCAGCCCCAGCATTTT
-	TRBV6-6	-	TRBJ1-1	CASNGGTEAFF	TGTGCCAGCAACGGGGGGACTGAAGCTTTCTTT
few	TRBV15	-	TRBJ1-2	CATSSPTRSRGYGYTF	TGTGCCACCAGCAGCCCCACGAGGTCCCGGGGCTATGGCTACACCTTC
few	TRBV6-1	-	TRBJ2-7	CASSEERGRTVYF	TGTGCCAGCAGTGAAGAACGCGGGCGGACAGTGTACTTC
-	TRBV7-9	TRBD1	TRBJ2-7	CASRQDRGPYEQYF	TGTGCCAGCAGACAGGACAGGGGACCCTACGAGCAGTACTTC
-	TRBV5-4	TRBD1	TRBJ2-1	CASSPDRAPYNEQFF	TGTGCCAGCAGCCCTGACAGGGCCCCCTACAATGAGCAGTTCTTC
-	TRBV28	TRBD2	TRBJ2-3	CASSAMGLAIADTQYF	TGTGCCAGCAGTGCCATGGGACTAGCCATAGCAGATACGCAGTATTTT
-	TRBV6-5	-	TRBJ1-1	CASSYARGGTEAFF	TGTGCCAGCAGTTACGCCAGGGGTGGGACTGAAGCTTTCTTT
-	TRBV6-4	TRBD2	TRBJ2-3	CASSESSGPPDTQYF	TGTGCCAGCAGTGAGTCTAGCGGGCCTCCAGATACGCAGTATTTT
-	TRBV2	-	TRBJ2-2	CASSSDSLNTGELFF	TGTGCCAGCAGTTCGGACAGTCTCAACACCGGGGAGCTGTTTTTT
few	TRBV2	TRBD2	TRBJ2-3	CASDGLAGTDTQYF	TGTGCCAGCGATGGACTAGCAGGCACAGATACGCAGTATTTT
-	TRBV6-2/TRBV6-3	TRBD2	TRBJ2-1	CASSHGLVKYEQFF	TGTGCCAGCAGCCACGGACTAGTTAAGTATGAGCAGTTCTTC